Listed here are 24 T cell receptor beta chains from one sample, sequenced in a study of CD8 T cells in Susac syndrome. Reverse transcription of about 0.45 to 1 ug RNA was carried out with random hexamers. TCRdb re-derived calls from the immunoSEQ multiplex PCR reads in MiXCR, one entry per CDR3 protein. The sample holds about 430,000 distinct CDR3 sequences, around 85% seen once. Sequencing used CD8+ T cells from PBMCs. The receptors were sampled from a human donor with multiple sclerosis.

The chain joins TRBV6-1 to TRBJ2-7; D is ambiguous. This CDR3 has 16 residues. The V and J ends lost 3 bases and 6 bases respectively, with 21 bases between them. CDR1 and CDR2 from the germline V gene are MNHNS and SASEGT. The DNA for the CDR3 is TGTGCCAGCAGTGAGGGCCTCCTTGGGCTACTGAGCGAGCAGTACTTC. Amino acid sequence: CASSEGLLGLLSEQYF.

The V call is TRBV27, the J call TRBJ2-1; 9 bases map to TRBD2. Per the germline V gene, CDR1 is MNHEY and CDR2 is SMNVEV (reference sequence). Trimming took 4 bases from V and 8 from J; bases not matched to a gene: 3. The CDR3 sequence is 13 residues long. This CDR3 is CASSSGLAYEQFF. The CDR3 bases are TGTGCCAGCAGTTCGGGACTAGCATATGAGCAGTTCTTC.

The rearrangement uses TRBV20-1 and TRBJ2-4; D unresolved. The germline V gene has CDR1 DFQATT and CDR2 SNEGSKA (reference sequence). V was trimmed by 3 bases and J by 0 bases, leaving 12 bases between them. The length of the CDR3 is 15 residues. The CDR3 region has the DNA TGCAGTGCTAGGGACCCACTGATAGCCAAAAACATTCAGTACTTC. Translating gives CSARDPLIAKNIQYF.

This clonotype was seen a handful of times. The gene calls are TRBV7-9 and TRBJ1-6; D is ambiguous. Trimming left V 1 base short and J 0 bases short, with 13 bases between. Germline V gene sequence: CDR1 SEHNR, CDR2 FQNEAQ (reference sequence). The CDR3 runs to 18 residues. CDR3 sequence: CASSLGNSLSSYNSPLHF. The CDR3 DNA reads as TGTGCCAGCAGCTTAGGTAACAGCTTGAGCTCCTATAATTCACCCCTCCACTTT.

The chain has TRBV12-3 or TRBV12-4 and TRBJ2-2, with 9 bases identical to TRBD2. V lost 1 base to trimming and J lost 6 bases; unmatched junction nucleotides: 18. CDR3 length: 20 residues. The CDR3 loop is CASSLVLVELAGPGAGELFF. The CDR3 DNA reads TGTGCCAGCAGTTTAGTCCTTGTTGAACTAGCGGGCCCTGGAGCCGGGGAGCTGTTTTTT.

In DNA form, the CDR3 reads TGTGCCAGCAGCCAAGATGTTTCCCGCGGGGGTTACAATGAGCAGTTCTTC. Residues: CASSQDVSRGGYNEQFF. V is TRBV4-2 and J is TRBJ2-1, with TRBD2 matching over 7 bases. From germline, CDR1 is LGHNA and CDR2 YNFKEQ. The V and J ends lost 0 bases and 4 bases, in that order; junction bases with no gene match: 9. This CDR3 contains 17 residues.

This clonotype showed up just a few times. This sequence joins TRBV5-1 and TRBJ2-7, with 10 bases matching TRBD1. V lost 0 bases and J lost 3; bases outside the gene matches: 3. This CDR3 spans 15 amino acids. CDR1 is SGHRS, CDR2 YFSETQ, per germline. The CDR3 sequence: CASSLGQGAVYEQYF. The CDR3 DNA reads as TGCGCCAGCAGCTTGGGACAGGGGGCGGTCTACGAGCAGTACTTC.

The chain couples TRBV6-1 to TRBJ1-4, with TRBD1 matching 7 bases. From germline, CDR1 is MNHNS and CDR2 SASEGT. Trimming cost V 8 bases and J 10 bases; bases outside gene matches: 19. This CDR3 comprises 16 residues. CDR3 sequence (DNA): TGTGCCAGCGCACCGTGGAAGGCGACAGGGAGGGGAAAACTGTTTTTT. Its protein product is CASAPWKATGRGKLFF.

The chain recombines TRBV14 with TRBJ2-7, with TRBD2 matching 7 bases. This CDR3 is built from 15 residues. The ends lost 0 bases at V and 3 bases at J; junction bases unmatched: 5. Germline CDR1 SGHDN, CDR2 FVKESK. CDR3 in DNA: TGTGCCAGCAGCCAAGATTCGGGGGGAAGCTACGAGCAGTACTTC. Its protein is CASSQDSGGSYEQYF.

The rearrangement links TRBV2 to TRBJ2-2; a possible D gene is TRBD2 (6 bases). V was pared by 4 bases and J by 2 bases, with 11 bases between. The CDR3 has 15 amino acids. Per germline, CDR1 SNHLY and CDR2 FYNNEI. CDR3 bases: TGTGCCAGCAGTGTTTGGGACTCCAACACCGGGGAGCTGTTTTTT. Residues: CASSVWDSNTGELFF.

This clonotype appeared a single time. The chain uses TRBV4-1 and TRBJ2-7; no reliable D call. Per the germline V gene, CDR1 is MGHRA and CDR2 is YSYEKL. There are 13 residues in the CDR3. Trimming shortened V by 1 base and J by 6 bases, and 10 bases separated the two germline ends. CDR3 residues: CASSQAPLGEQYF. In nucleotides, the CDR3 is TGCGCCAGCAGCCAAGCTCCCCTTGGCGAGCAGTACTTC.

Here the CDR3 DNA reads TGCGCCAGCAGCGCTGGGGCGGCGGGGGACGTCTACGAGCAGTACTTC. Translated: CASSAGAAGDVYEQYF. The genes are TRBV5-1 and TRBJ2-7; 7 positions match TRBD2. CDR1 and CDR2 (germline): SGHRS, YFSETQ. V dropped 4 bases and J dropped 3; count of bases not matched to a gene: 13. This CDR3 region has 16 residues.

This clonotype came up a few times. The chain is built from TRBV27 and TRBJ1-4; D uncertain. The CDR3 has 14 residues. Germline CDR1 and CDR2: MNHEY and SMNVEV (reference sequence). With 5 bases removed from V and 0 bases from J, the gap between germline ends came to 7 bases. The CDR3 sequence is CASSIGATNEKLFF. As DNA, the CDR3 is TGTGCCAGCAGTATCGGAGCAACTAATGAAAAACTGTTTTTT.

This clonotype was seen a few times. The rearrangement uses TRBV6-5 and TRBJ2-7, with a possible D match to TRBD2 (5 bases). Germline V gene data show CDR1 as MNHEY and CDR2 as SVGAGI. This CDR3 spans 13 amino acids. The V gene lost 5 bases and the J gene lost 3 bases, with 11 bases spanning the gap. The DNA for the CDR3 is TGTGCCAGCAGTCCCCGGGAACACTACGAGCAGTACTTC. Its translation is CASSPREHYEQYF.

The chain joins TRBV30 to TRBJ2-6; D gene ambiguous. The CDR3 is 13 residues long. Deletions cut 3 bases from V and 2 bases from J, with 5 bases between. Germline V gives CDR1 GTSNPN, CDR2 SVGIG (reference sequence). The CDR3 DNA reads TGTGCCTGGAGACCAGCTGGGGCCAACGTCCTGACTTTC. Translated, it gives CAWRPAGANVLTF. Variable domain in full (rest from reference TRBV30 and TRBJ2-6): SQTIHQWPATLVQPVGSPLSLECTVEGTSNPNLYWYRQAAGRGLQLLFYSVGIGQISSEVPQNLSASRPQDRQFILSSKKLLLSDSGFYLCAWRPAGANVLTFGAGSRLTVL.

This sequence joins TRBV6-2 or TRBV6-3 and TRBJ2-7, with TRBD1 identical over 9 bases. CDR3 length: 13 amino acids. Germline V gene lookup returns CDR1 MNHEY and CDR2 SVGEGT. The ends lost 6 bases at V and 5 bases at J; junction bases unmatched: 5. The CDR3 protein is CASRGQGFHEQYF. The CDR3, as DNA: TGTGCCAGCAGGGGACAGGGATTCCACGAGCAGTACTTC.

The chain couples TRBV5-4 to TRBJ1-1; 8 bases fit TRBD1. Per germline, CDR1 SGHNT and CDR2 YYREEE (reference sequence). The CDR3 is made up of 14 amino acids. The V and J ends lost 4 bases and 7 bases, in that order; junction bases with no gene match: 9. In DNA form, the CDR3 reads TGTGCCAGCAGCCCCGAGACAGGGGAGGATGAAGCTTTCTTT. Translated, it gives CASSPETGEDEAFF.

The V call is TRBV30, the J call TRBJ2-7; the D is unclear. The CDR3 consists of 11 residues. Germline V gene sequence: CDR1 GTSNPN, CDR2 SVGIG (reference sequence). Trimming took 8 bases from V and 2 from J, leaving 10 bases between them. CDR3 nucleotides: TGTGCCAGTAGGACGGCCTACGAGCAGTACTTC. This translates into CASRTAYEQYF. The full variable domain, in which reference TRBV30 and TRBJ2-7 provide the parts outside the CDR3, is SQTIHQWPATLVQPVGSPLSLECTVEGTSNPNLYWYRQAAGRGLQLLFYSVGIGQISSEVPQNLSASRPQDRQFILSSKKLLLSDSGFYLCASRTAYEQYFGPGTRLTVT.

This chain connects TRBV12-3 or TRBV12-4 to TRBJ2-1, with TRBD2 matching over 7 bases. CDR3 length equals 15 residues. The V and J ends lost 1 base and 10 bases, in that order; junction bases with no gene match: 10. CDR3 in DNA: TGTGCCAGCAGTTTAGGTGGCGGGGGAGGCCAGGAGCAGTTCTTC. Translating it yields CASSLGGGGGQEQFF.

V and J are TRBV5-1 and TRBJ1-1; 7 bases are shared with TRBD1. J gave up 5 bases and V 6 bases, and 10 bases lay outside the gene matches. CDR1 is SGHRS and CDR2 is YFSETQ in the germline V gene. This CDR3 has 14 amino acids. CDR3 loop: CASTSAGGGTEAFF. The DNA for the CDR3 is TGCGCCAGCACCTCCGCAGGGGGGGGGACTGAAGCTTTCTTT.

The rearrangement joins TRBV2 to TRBJ2-5; 14 nucleotides agree with TRBD2. The J segment lost 0 bases and the V segment lost 3 bases, leaving 9 bases of the junction unmatched. Germline loops: CDR1 SNHLY, CDR2 FYNNEI. CDR3 length: 19 residues. The CDR3 loop is CASSDQTSGGVRYQETQYF. The CDR3 coding sequence is TGTGCCAGCAGTGATCAGACTAGCGGGGGGGTAAGGTACCAAGAGACCCAGTACTTC.

This clonotype was seen a handful of times. The chain is built from TRBV6-1 and TRBJ2-2, with D hard to call. The ends were cut back, 6 bases at V and 1 base at J, with 6 bases in the middle. Germline CDR1 is MNHNS and CDR2 is SASEGT. The CDR3 has 13 residues. The CDR3 nucleotides read TGTGCCAGCAGCGACTTGAACACCGGGGAGCTGTTTTTT. Its translation: CASSDLNTGELFF.

The CDR3 here is CASKGWASGLTDTQYF. The CDR3 nucleotides are TGTGCCAGCAAAGGGTGGGCTAGCGGCCTCACAGATACGCAGTATTTT. J is TRBJ2-3 and V is TRBV6-2 or TRBV6-3, with 7 bases matching TRBD2. The germline CDR1 and CDR2 sequences are MNHEY and SVGEGT. With 7 bases clipped from V and 2 bases from J, the junction kept 12 bases outside the gene matches. The CDR3 extends over 16 amino acids.

This CDR3 is CASSLGIAGAGYNEQFF. CDR3 sequence (DNA): TGCGCCAGCAGCCTCGGAATAGCGGGGGCGGGCTACAATGAGCAGTTCTTC. The gene calls are TRBV5-1 and TRBJ2-1, with 9 positions matching TRBD2. This CDR3 has 17 amino acids. Trimming removed 4 bases from V and 3 bases from J; junction bases left unmatched: 11. From germline, CDR1 is SGHRS and CDR2 YFSETQ. Drawing the rest from reference TRBV5-1 and TRBJ2-1, the complete variable domain is KAGVTQTPRYLIKTRGQQVTLSCSPISGHRSVSWYQQTPGQGLQFLFEYFSETQRNKGNFPGRFSGRQFSNSRSEMNVSTLELGDSALYLCASSLGIAGAGYNEQFFGPGTRLTVL.